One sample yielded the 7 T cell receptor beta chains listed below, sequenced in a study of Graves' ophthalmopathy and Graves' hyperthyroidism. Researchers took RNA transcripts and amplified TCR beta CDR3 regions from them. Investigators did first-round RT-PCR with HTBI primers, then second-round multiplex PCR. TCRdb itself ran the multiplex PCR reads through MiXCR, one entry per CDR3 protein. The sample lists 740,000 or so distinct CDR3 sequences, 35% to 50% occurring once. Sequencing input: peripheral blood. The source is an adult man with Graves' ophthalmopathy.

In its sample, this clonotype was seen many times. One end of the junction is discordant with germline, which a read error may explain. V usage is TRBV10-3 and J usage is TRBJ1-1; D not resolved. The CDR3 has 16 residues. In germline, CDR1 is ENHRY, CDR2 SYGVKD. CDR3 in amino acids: CASSYLSVRMNTEAFF. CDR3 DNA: TGTGCCAGCAGTTACCTGTCCGTTCGGATGAACACTGAAGCTTTCTTT.

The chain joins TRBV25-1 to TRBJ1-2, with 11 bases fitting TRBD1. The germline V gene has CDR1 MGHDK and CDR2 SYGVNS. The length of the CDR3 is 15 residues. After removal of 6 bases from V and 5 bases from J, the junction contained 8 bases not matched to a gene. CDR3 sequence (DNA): TGTGCCAGCAGAGAAAGGACAGGGGGCGATTATGGCTACACCTTC. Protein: CASRERTGGDYGYTF.

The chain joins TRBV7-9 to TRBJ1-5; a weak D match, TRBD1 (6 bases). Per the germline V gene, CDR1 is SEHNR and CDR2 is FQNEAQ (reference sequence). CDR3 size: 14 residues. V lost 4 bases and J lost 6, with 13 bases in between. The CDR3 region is CASSSIQGGQPQHF. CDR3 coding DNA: TGTGCCAGCAGCTCTATACAGGGTGGTCAGCCCCAGCATTTT. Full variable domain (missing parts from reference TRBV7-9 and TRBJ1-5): DTGVSQNPRHKITKRGQNVTFRCDPISEHNRLYWYRQTLGQGPEFLTYFQNEAQLEKSRLLSDRFSAERPKGSFSTLEIQRTEQGDSAMYLCASSSIQGGQPQHFGDGTRLSIL.

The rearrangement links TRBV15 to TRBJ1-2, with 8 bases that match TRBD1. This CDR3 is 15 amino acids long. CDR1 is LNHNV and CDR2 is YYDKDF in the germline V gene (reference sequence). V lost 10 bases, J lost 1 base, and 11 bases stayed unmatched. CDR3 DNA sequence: TGTGCCAACACCGGCTCGGGACAGGTTAACTATGGCTACACCTTC. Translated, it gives CANTGSGQVNYGYTF. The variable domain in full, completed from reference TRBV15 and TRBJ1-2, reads DAMVIQNPRYQVTQFGKPVTLSCSQTLNHNVMYWYQQKSSQAPKLLFHYYDKDFNNEADTPDNFQSRRPNTSFCFLDIRSPGLGDTAMYLCANTGSGQVNYGYTFGSGTRLTVV.

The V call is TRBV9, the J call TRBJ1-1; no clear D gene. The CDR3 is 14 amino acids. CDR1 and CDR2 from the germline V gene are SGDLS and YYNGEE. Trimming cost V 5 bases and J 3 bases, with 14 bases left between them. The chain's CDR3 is CASSPPEGYTEAFF. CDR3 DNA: TGTGCCAGCAGTCCACCCGAGGGTTACACTGAAGCTTTCTTT.

The CDR3 loop is CAIRNSTDTQYF. The CDR3 DNA reads TGTGCCATCAGGAACAGCACAGATACGCAGTATTTT. The rearrangement joins TRBV10-3 to TRBJ2-3; D uncertain. This CDR3 region has 12 residues. The germline V gene encodes CDR1 ENHRY and CDR2 SYGVKD. V dropped 6 bases and J dropped 0 bases, with 4 bases sitting between them.

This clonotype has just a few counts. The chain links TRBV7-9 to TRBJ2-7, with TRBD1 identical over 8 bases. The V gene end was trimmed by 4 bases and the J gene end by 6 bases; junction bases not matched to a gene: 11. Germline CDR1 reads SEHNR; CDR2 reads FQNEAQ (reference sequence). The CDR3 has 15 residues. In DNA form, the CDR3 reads TGTGCCAGCAGCTCGGCGACAGGGGAGAGCCTCGAGCAGTACTTC. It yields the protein CASSSATGESLEQYF.